This TCR beta chain was retrieved from a study of T-cell reconstitution after alpha-beta-depleted transplantation in children. The CDR3 has 14 residues. Trimming pared 2 bases from V and 3 bases from J, leaving 9 bases between. TCRbeta library construction was performed incorporating unique molecular identifiers. TCRdb called the PCR reads again in MiXCR, with one record for every CDR3 protein. The sample carries approximately 650,000 distinct CDR3 sequences, about 12% recorded once. Findings and limits, study-wide: About two months after transplant, alpha-beta T cells reportedly came from several hundred expanded graft clones. Day-60 TCRbeta diversity that was high in some patients was derived from surviving recipient T cells and thymic progenitors.

This clonotype was counted many times. Its antigen is not known. The rearrangement links TRBV12-3 or TRBV12-4 to TRBJ2-3, with D possibly matching TRBD2 (5 bases). Source: PBMCs, taken before TCRalphabeta/CD19-depleted stem cell transplant. The origin of this receptor is a girl aged 2-10 years with congenital amegakaryocytic thrombocytopenia, due to receive a stem cell transplant. The CDR3 DNA is TGTGCCAGCAGTTTATATTCGGGGACAGATACGCAGTATTTT. Its translation: CASSLYSGTDTQYF.